Listed below are T cell receptor beta chains from one sample, sequenced in a study of beta chain features in type 1 diabetes. The repertoire was sequenced with immunoSEQ multiplex PCR; TCRdb's copy has only in-frame clones and lacks some. The data hold approximately 380,000 clones, with around 16% observed a single time. Material for sequencing was naive CD4+ T cells from blood. The receptor source for this set is a woman aged 18-29 years in good health. CDR3s include the opening cysteine and the closing phenylalanine or tryptophan. Fields, in order: CDR3 protein, CDR3 DNA, clone size, D gene, V gene, J gene. A D gene is named only where the DNA matches it firmly. Expanded clones get a size class; other rows say once, few or many, or leave the size out.

CDR3 protein: CASSDPGRVSYNEQFF
CDR3 DNA: TGTGCCAGCAGTGACCCGGGGAGAGTCTCCTACAATGAGCAGTTCTTC
clone size: -
D gene: -
V gene: TRBV25-1
J gene: TRBJ2-1

CDR3 protein: CASSKGTYEQYF
CDR3 DNA: TGTGCCAGCAGCAAGGGGACCTACGAGCAGTACTTC
clone size: few
D gene: -
V gene: TRBV7-9
J gene: TRBJ2-7

CDR3 protein: CASSLVRDFGELFF
CDR3 DNA: TGTGCCAGCAGCTTGGTACGGGATTTCGGGGAGCTGTTTTTT
clone size: -
D gene: -
V gene: TRBV7-9
J gene: TRBJ2-2

CDR3 protein: CASTRTGAADTQYF
CDR3 DNA: TGTGCCAGCACCCGGACAGGGGCGGCAGATACGCAGTATTTT
clone size: few
D gene: TRBD1
V gene: TRBV25-1
J gene: TRBJ2-3

CDR3 protein: CSVTPGTSGSKVEQFF
CDR3 DNA: TGCAGCGTTACTCCCGGGACTAGCGGGAGTAAGGTTGAGCAGTTCTTC
clone size: few
D gene: TRBD2
V gene: TRBV29-1
J gene: TRBJ2-1

CDR3 protein: CASSPGLAGAPRETQYF
CDR3 DNA: TGTGCCAGCTCACCGGGACTAGCGGGAGCCCCCCGGGAGACCCAGTACTTC
clone size: few
D gene: TRBD2
V gene: TRBV18
J gene: TRBJ2-5

CDR3 protein: CAWSARTGANYGYTF
CDR3 DNA: TGTGCCTGGAGTGCTCGGACAGGGGCTAACTATGGCTACACCTTC
clone size: -
D gene: TRBD1
V gene: TRBV30
J gene: TRBJ1-2

CDR3 protein: CASSLGGTGNQPQHF
CDR3 DNA: TGTGCCAGCAGCTTGGGGGGGACAGGTAATCAGCCCCAGCATTTT
clone size: few
D gene: TRBD1
V gene: TRBV5-5
J gene: TRBJ1-5

CDR3 protein: CSVRLAGDTQYF
CDR3 DNA: TGCAGCGTGCGACTAGCGGGAGATACGCAGTATTTT
clone size: few
D gene: TRBD2
V gene: TRBV29-1
J gene: TRBJ2-3

CDR3 protein: CASSRQNYNEQFF
CDR3 DNA: TGCGCCAGCAGCCGGCAGAACTACAATGAGCAGTTCTTC
clone size: -
D gene: -
V gene: TRBV4-1
J gene: TRBJ2-1

CDR3 protein: CASSLSYEQYF
CDR3 DNA: TGTGCCAGCAGCCTTTCCTACGAGCAGTACTTC
clone size: -
D gene: -
V gene: TRBV2
J gene: TRBJ2-7

CDR3 protein: CASSTGGQGADEQFF
CDR3 DNA: TGTGCCAGCAGTACAGGGGGACAGGGGGCCGATGAGCAGTTCTTC
clone size: few
D gene: TRBD1
V gene: TRBV7-9
J gene: TRBJ2-1

CDR3 protein: CSVDRVDEQFF
CDR3 DNA: TGCAGCGTTGACAGGGTAGATGAGCAGTTCTTC
clone size: few
D gene: -
V gene: TRBV29-1
J gene: TRBJ2-1

CDR3 protein: CASSVGAGGAPEQYF
CDR3 DNA: TGTGCCAGCAGCGTAGGGGCCGGGGGGGCCCCTGAGCAGTACTTC
clone size: -
D gene: TRBD2
V gene: TRBV9
J gene: TRBJ2-7

CDR3 protein: CASSVTTGGNEAFF
CDR3 DNA: TGTGCCAGCAGCGTAACGACAGGGGGAAATGAAGCTTTCTTT
clone size: -
D gene: TRBD1
V gene: TRBV9
J gene: TRBJ1-1

CDR3 protein: CASSKGTYPDSNQPQHF
CDR3 DNA: TGTGCCAGCAGCAAAGGCACTTACCCCGATAGCAATCAGCCCCAGCATTTT
clone size: few
D gene: -
V gene: TRBV21-1
J gene: TRBJ1-5

CDR3 protein: CASSPGLARETQYF
CDR3 DNA: TGTGCCAGCAGTCCCGGACTAGCACGGGAGACCCAGTACTTC
clone size: few
D gene: TRBD2
V gene: TRBV27
J gene: TRBJ2-5

CDR3 protein: CASSTRAGRGETQYF
CDR3 DNA: TGTGCCAGCAGCACCCGAGCGGGACGGGGAGAGACCCAGTACTTC
clone size: -
D gene: TRBD2
V gene: TRBV7-2
J gene: TRBJ2-5

CDR3 protein: CASSPNQGSTDTQYF
CDR3 DNA: TGTGCCAGCTCACCAAACCAGGGGAGCACAGATACGCAGTATTTT
clone size: -
D gene: -
V gene: TRBV18
J gene: TRBJ2-3

CDR3 protein: CASSESGTGAHQPQHF
CDR3 DNA: TGTGCCAGCAGTGAATCAGGGACAGGGGCGCATCAGCCCCAGCATTTT
clone size: -
D gene: TRBD1
V gene: TRBV25-1
J gene: TRBJ1-5